This T cell receptor (beta chain) was observed in a study of identical twins. Findings and limits, study-wide: A cross-sectional statistical analysis, not follow-up of the same donors, supported the conclusions. Invariant T cells like MAIT and iNKT could partly confound the zero-insertion analyses. The models gave estimates that fell short of the out-of-frame TCR alpha sharing seen in monozygotic twins.

This CDR3 region has 15 residues. Trimming pared 6 bases from V and 4 bases from J, leaving 16 bases between. Germline V gene lookup returns CDR1 SGHTA and CDR2 FQGNSA. TCRdb fed the 5' RACE reads into MiXCR, producing one record per CDR3 protein. Of some 250,000 distinct CDR3 sequences in the sample, 9.5% to 15% were seen once. Comments on this clonotype: Its antigen is currently unknown.

The sample was also linked to a second study, of yellow fever vaccine responses in identical twins. As that report states: Reportedly, the response of twins' T cells to the vaccine seemed partly convergent, partly personalized.

This chain joins TRBV7-2 and TRBJ2-4, with a possible D match to TRBD2 (6 bases). Sequencing was carried out using memory (CD45RO+) T cells sorted from blood. The receptor was derived from a young woman in good health. CDR3 protein: CASSPEGTVKNIQYF. CDR3 DNA sequence: TGTGCCAGCAGTCCCGAAGGGACTGTAAAAAACATTCAGTACTTC.